These 12 T cell receptor beta chains were sequenced from one sample in a study of blood T cell repertoires in COVID-19. Using immunoSEQ multiplex PCR, the repertoire was profiled, and TCRdb retains in-frame clones only, with some absent. The sample shows roughly 150,000 clones, just over 90% of them seen only once. The sequencing sample was made of peripheral blood. These receptors were collected from a young man with COVID-19, enrolled during active disease.

The CDR3 loop reads CASSRGGRNQPQHF. For the CDR3, the DNA is TGTGCCAGCTCACGCGGGGGACGCAATCAGCCCCAGCATTTT. The rearrangement links TRBV18 to TRBJ1-5; D possibly corresponds to TRBD1 (5 bases). Germline-derived CDR1 and CDR2 are KGHSH and LQKENI. V was trimmed by 4 bases and J by 2 bases, leaving 9 bases between them. The CDR3 has 14 amino acids.

The gene calls are TRBV13 and TRBJ1-3; TRBD1 agrees at 12 bases. The junction had 9 bases not matched to a gene; V was cut back by 5 bases and J by 7 bases. The CDR3 spans 16 residues. CDR1 and CDR2 from the germline V gene are PRHDT and FYEKMQ (reference sequence). This chain's CDR3 is CASSTPGQGAMNTIYF. CDR3 in DNA: TGTGCCAGCAGCACGCCGGGACAGGGGGCGATGAACACCATATATTTT.

V gene TRBV30 combines with J gene TRBJ2-1, with a tentative D call TRBD2 (6 bases). V was clipped by 0 bases and J by 9 bases, with 12 bases between them. The CDR3 totals 13 residues. Germline V gene data show CDR1 as GTSNPN and CDR2 as SVGIG (reference sequence). The CDR3 DNA reads TGTGCCTGGAGTGTACCCGGGAGACGTGAGCAGTTCTTC. The encoded protein is CAWSVPGRREQFF.

This chain joins TRBV28 and TRBJ1-2, with TRBD1 as a possible D gene (6 bases). The CDR3 runs to 13 residues. The germline V gene has CDR1 MDHEN and CDR2 SYDVKM. The germline V and J ends were trimmed by 6 bases and 3 bases, with 11 bases remaining between them. Here the CDR3 reads CASRDPGDYGYTF. The CDR3 coding sequence is TGTGCCAGCAGGGACCCAGGGGACTATGGCTACACCTTC.

This clone was detected once. The junction and the germline gene differ at one end; a read error may be behind it. The chain links TRBV7-7 to TRBJ2-2; 8 positions agree with TRBD2. Germline V gene data show CDR1 as SSHAT and CDR2 as FNYEAQ (reference sequence). This CDR3 is built from 14 residues. The CDR3, as DNA: TGTGCTAGCAGCCGGACTAGCCGAGCCGGGGAGCTGTTTTTT. Encoded protein: CASSRTSRAGELFF.

The CDR3 reads CASSPRTGAGYEQYF. DNA for the CDR3: TGTGCCAGCTCACCTCGGACAGGGGCGGGCTACGAGCAGTACTTC. The chain couples TRBV18 to TRBJ2-7; the match to TRBD1 covers 9 bases. Unmatched junction bases numbered 6, after V lost 3 bases and J lost 3 bases. The CDR3 extends over 15 amino acids. The germline V gene encodes CDR1 KGHSH and CDR2 LQKENI.

The rearrangement joins TRBV9 to TRBJ2-3; D is possibly TRBD1 (5 bases). CDR1 and CDR2 from the germline V gene are SGDLS and YYNGEE. This CDR3 contains 16 residues. V lost 0 bases and J lost 0, with 11 bases in between. CDR3 coding DNA: TGTGCCAGCAGCGTAGTTCCAGGGTCAAGCACAGATACGCAGTATTTT. This translates into CASSVVPGSSTDTQYF. The full variable domain, completed using reference TRBV9 and TRBJ2-3, is DSGVTQTPKHLITATGQRVTLRCSPRSGDLSVYWYQQSLDQGLQFLIQYYNGEERAKGNILERFSAQQFPDLHSELNLSSLELGDSALYFCASSVVPGSSTDTQYFGPGTRLTVL.

The rearrangement links TRBV2 to TRBJ2-3; maybe TRBD2 (6 bases). Germline CDR1 is SNHLY and CDR2 is FYNNEI. Trimming shortened V by 5 bases and J by 2 bases, and 14 bases separated the two germline ends. The CDR3 is 15 residues long. The CDR3 sequence: CASSRPAGDTDTQYF. The CDR3 nucleotides are TGTGCCAGCAGTCGCCCAGCGGGTGACACAGATACGCAGTATTTT.

V gene TRBV7-9 combines with J gene TRBJ1-3; D call uncertain. V was clipped by 3 bases and J by 3 bases, with 3 bases between them. The CDR3 length is 12 residues. In germline, CDR1 is SEHNR, CDR2 FQNEAQ (reference sequence). This chain's CDR3 is CASSFGGNTIYF. The CDR3 region has the DNA TGTGCCAGCAGCTTCGGTGGAAACACCATATATTTT.

A few counts support this clone. The genes are TRBV19 and TRBJ1-5, with D possibly being TRBD1 (5 bases). The CDR3 is 15 amino acids. Trimming pared 5 bases from V and 1 base from J, leaving 12 bases between. Germline V gives CDR1 LNHDA, CDR2 SQIVND (reference sequence). The CDR3 bases are TGTGCCAGTAGTTCGGGACTTAACAGCAATCAGCCCCAGCATTTT. Protein product: CASSSGLNSNQPQHF.

V is TRBV30 and J is TRBJ2-7; 8 bases match TRBD1. CDR3 length: 14 amino acids. With V trimmed by 3 bases and J by 0 bases, 4 bases remained unmatched. Germline assignment: CDR1 GTSNPN and CDR2 SVGIG (reference sequence). Here the CDR3 reads CAWRRDRFSYEQYF. Written as DNA, the CDR3 is TGTGCCTGGAGGAGGGACAGGTTCTCCTACGAGCAGTACTTC.

The chain combines TRBV28 with TRBJ2-1; no reliable D call. Germline values: CDR1 MDHEN, CDR2 SYDVKM. Trimming removed 0 bases at V and 9 bases at J, with 3 bases between. This CDR3 region has 11 residues. CDR3 coding DNA: TGTGCCAGCAGTTTATGGAGTGAGCAGTTCTTC. Translated: CASSLWSEQFF.